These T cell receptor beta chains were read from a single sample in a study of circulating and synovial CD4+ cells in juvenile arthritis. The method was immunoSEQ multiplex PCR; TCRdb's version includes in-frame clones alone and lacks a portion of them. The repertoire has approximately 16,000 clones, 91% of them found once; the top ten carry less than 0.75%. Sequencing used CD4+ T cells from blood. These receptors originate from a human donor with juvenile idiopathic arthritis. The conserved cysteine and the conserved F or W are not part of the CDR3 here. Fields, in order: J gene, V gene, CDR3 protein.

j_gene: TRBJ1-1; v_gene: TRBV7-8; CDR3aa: ASSFELNTEAF
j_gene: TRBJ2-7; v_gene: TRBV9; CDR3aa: ASSPGLAGGTDYEQY
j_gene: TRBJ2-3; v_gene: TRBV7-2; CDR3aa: ASRMGSGGSTDTQY
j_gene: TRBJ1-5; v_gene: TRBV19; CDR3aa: ASSGAVKPQH
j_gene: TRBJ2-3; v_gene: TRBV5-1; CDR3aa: ASSLDPGADTQY
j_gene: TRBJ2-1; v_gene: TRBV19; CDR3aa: ASRDRDRSYNEQF
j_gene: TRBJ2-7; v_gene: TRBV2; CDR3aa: ASSPSYLEQY
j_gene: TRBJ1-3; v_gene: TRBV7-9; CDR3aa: ASSLGTGTGNTIY
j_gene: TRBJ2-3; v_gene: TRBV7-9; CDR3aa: ASSLGGLAATDTQY
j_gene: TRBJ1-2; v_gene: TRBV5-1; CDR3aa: ASSPEGGAIMVYGYT
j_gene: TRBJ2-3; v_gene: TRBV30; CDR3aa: AWSRGGLAVTDTQY
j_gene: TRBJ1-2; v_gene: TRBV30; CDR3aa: AWMAAISRVGGYT
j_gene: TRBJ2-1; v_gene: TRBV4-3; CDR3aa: ASSQESPLTTNEQF
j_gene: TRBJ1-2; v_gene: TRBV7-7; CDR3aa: ASSKSGGGHGYT
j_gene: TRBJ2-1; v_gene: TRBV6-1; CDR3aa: ASRVAGGPINEQF
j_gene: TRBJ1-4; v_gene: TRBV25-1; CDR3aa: ASKSGANEKLF
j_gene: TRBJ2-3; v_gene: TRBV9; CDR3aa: ASSDGSGGYTDTQY
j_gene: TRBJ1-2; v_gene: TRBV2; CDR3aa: ASTATGGYGYT
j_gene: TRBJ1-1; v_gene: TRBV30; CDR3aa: AWSVFSGLPNTEAF
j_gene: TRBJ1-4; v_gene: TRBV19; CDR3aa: ASSSRVFNEKLF
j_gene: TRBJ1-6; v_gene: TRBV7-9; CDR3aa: ASSLDPGGGSPLH
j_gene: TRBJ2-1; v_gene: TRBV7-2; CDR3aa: ASSSGTIGLWQF
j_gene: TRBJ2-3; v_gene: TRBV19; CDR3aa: ASSVPRGIGTGDTQY
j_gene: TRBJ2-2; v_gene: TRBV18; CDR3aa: ASSPLTGATGELF
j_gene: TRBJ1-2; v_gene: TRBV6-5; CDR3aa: ASSYRSIGYGYT
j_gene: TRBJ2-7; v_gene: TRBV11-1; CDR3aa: ASSLEVTSGRRGEQY
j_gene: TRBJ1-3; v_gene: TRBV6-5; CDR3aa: ASSFGNSGNTIY
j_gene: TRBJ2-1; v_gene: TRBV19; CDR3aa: ASTLIRLAGGNEQF
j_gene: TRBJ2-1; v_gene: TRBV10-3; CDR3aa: ARGVDRHEQF
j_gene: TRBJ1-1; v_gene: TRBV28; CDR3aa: ASRYSGTENTEAF
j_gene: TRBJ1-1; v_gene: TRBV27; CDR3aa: ASSFLGTGSLSLMNTEAF
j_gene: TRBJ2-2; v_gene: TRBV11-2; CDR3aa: ASSRGLAGVTGELF
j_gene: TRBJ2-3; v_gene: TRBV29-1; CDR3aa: SGTQGPDTQY
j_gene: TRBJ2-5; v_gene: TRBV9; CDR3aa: ASSIAVGGAIETQY
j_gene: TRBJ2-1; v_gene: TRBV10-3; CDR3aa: AVRASLYNEQF
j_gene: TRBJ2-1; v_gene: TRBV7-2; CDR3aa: ASSSQGAGVYEQF
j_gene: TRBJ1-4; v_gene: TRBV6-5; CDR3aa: ASSWDRGPEKLF
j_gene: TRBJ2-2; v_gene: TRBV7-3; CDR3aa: ASSLYRDTGELF
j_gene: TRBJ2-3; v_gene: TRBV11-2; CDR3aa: ASSLELAGADTQY
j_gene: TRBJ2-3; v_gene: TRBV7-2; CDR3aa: ASSQKLAGGGTQY
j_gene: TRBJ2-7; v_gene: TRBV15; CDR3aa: ATSSQTGKEQY
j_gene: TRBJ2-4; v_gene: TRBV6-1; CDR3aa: ASSNEIAKNIQY
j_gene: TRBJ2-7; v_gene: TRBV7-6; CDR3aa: ASSLAPGDYEQY
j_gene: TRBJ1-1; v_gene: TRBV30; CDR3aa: AWSGRYRVNTEAF
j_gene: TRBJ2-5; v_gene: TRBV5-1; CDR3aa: ASSLSGGGQETQY
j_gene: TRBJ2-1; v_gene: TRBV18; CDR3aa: ASSPGGGAFEQF
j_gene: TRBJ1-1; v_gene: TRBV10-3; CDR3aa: AISDPRRMNTEAF
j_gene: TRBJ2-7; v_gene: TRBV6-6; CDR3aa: ASSAGQAYEQY
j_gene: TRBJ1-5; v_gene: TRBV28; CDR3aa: ASSPRRTPNNQPQH
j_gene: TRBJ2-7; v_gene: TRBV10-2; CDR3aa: ASSDRTGTGQVRD
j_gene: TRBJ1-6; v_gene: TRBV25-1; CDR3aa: ASSDVQEYNSPLH
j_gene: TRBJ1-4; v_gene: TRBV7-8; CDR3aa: ASSGLTGGAREKLF